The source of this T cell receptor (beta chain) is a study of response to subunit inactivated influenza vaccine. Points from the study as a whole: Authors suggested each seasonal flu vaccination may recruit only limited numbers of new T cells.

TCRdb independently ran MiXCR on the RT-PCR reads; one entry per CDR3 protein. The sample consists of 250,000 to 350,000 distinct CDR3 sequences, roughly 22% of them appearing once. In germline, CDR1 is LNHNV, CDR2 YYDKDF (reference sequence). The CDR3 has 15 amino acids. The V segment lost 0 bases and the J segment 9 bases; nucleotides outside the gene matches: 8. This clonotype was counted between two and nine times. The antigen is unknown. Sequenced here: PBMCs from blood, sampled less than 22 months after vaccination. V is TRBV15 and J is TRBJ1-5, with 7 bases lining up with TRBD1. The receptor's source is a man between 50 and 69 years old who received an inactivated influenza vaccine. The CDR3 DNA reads TGTGCCACCAGCAGAGATCGGACAGGCCCCTTGCCCCAGCATTTT. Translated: CATSRDRTGPLPQHF.